This TCR beta chain originates from a study of blood T cell repertoires in COVID-19. V lost 6 bases, J lost 9 bases, and 18 bases lay in between. Germline V gives CDR1 SNHLY, CDR2 FYNNEI. The CDR3 runs 15 residues. Per the original data handling: Researchers report that nucleated cell counts were estimated from reference gene primer amplification. Libraries were prepared by immunoSEQ multiplex PCR; TCRdb keeps only in-frame clonotypes and omits some of them. That table supplies the V and J calls and clone size; D and trimming were determined from the DNA. Seen here are approximately 220,000 clones, 75% to 90% observed once, and the top ten hold around 4%.

This clonotype was sampled from a woman aged 30 to 39 who had been exposed to COVID-19. The sequenced sample was PBMCs or T cells enriched from blood (not recorded which). This chain links TRBV2 with TRBJ1-6; D may be TRBD1 (6 bases). CDR3 amino acids: CASRGHPSGSSPLHF. In DNA form, the CDR3 reads TGTGCCAGCAGGGGACACCCCTCGGGTAGTTCACCCCTCCACTTT.